This TCR beta chain was captured in a study of T cell responses to AZD1222 COVID-19 vaccine. Regarding the study as a whole: Donor demographics were predominantly white British with a female majority; clonal diversity may be underestimated. In all cases, repertoires were sampled only after the peak T cell response. With two AZD1222 doses given, Spike-specific TCR breadth and depth both rose.

V lost 1 base to trimming and J lost 3 bases, with 10 bases between them. CDR1 is LGHNA and CDR2 is YNFKEQ in the germline V gene. This CDR3 is 14 amino acids long. Data came from immunoSEQ multiplex PCR; TCRdb stores just in-frame clones and leaves some out. Of approximately 150,000 clones listed, approximately 90% are singletons. This clone showed up just once. Its antigen is as yet unknown. Some second doses came at about 4 weeks and others at about 12 weeks; these were pooled. Source: peripheral blood, taken 28 days after the second AZD1222 dose. The rearrangement joins TRBV4-2 to TRBJ2-7; D perhaps matches TRBD2 (6 bases). The source of this sequence is an adult who received the AZD1222 COVID-19 vaccine. This CDR3 reads CASSQVSGGYEQYF. CDR3 DNA sequence: TGTGCCAGCAGCCAAGTATCCGGGGGCTACGAGCAGTACTTC.